This paragraph reports one TCR beta chain. The data stem from a study of blood T cells in healthy people across ages. V was trimmed by 6 bases and J by 5 bases, leaving 10 bases between them. The CDR3 length is 12 residues. Peripheral blood samples of 9 to 10 milliliters were drawn from each donor. Using a J-beta primer mix together with a sample-barcoded 5' primer, a second PCR was run for about 6 to 11 cycles. TCRdb re-called the 5' RACE reads through MiXCR, storing one row per CDR3 protein. The top ten hold roughly 9% of the sample, which has over 700,000 distinct CDR3 sequences, 20% to 25% seen once. This same sample was also part of a study on T cells of mothers and their children.

This clonotype was sampled from a boy younger than 18 in good health. The chain has TRBV12-3 or TRBV12-4 and TRBJ1-1, with a tentative D call TRBD1 (5 bases). Input material: blood. CDR3 sequence: CASRIGGTEAFF. The CDR3 region has the DNA TGTGCCAGCAGAATCGGGGGGACTGAAGCTTTCTTT.